Sequencing of this TCR beta chain was carried out in a study of blood T cells in healthy people across ages. It was with a sample-barcoded 5' primer and a J-beta primer mix that a second PCR of roughly 6 to 11 cycles was run. Each TCR beta cDNA got a 12-nucleotide random molecular identifier. A single record per CDR3 protein comes from TCRdb applying MiXCR to the 5' RACE reads. The sample holds around 1,800,000 distinct CDR3 sequences, approximately 39% seen once. This clonotype has just a few counts. CDR1 DFQATT and CDR2 SNEGSKA come from the germline V gene (reference sequence). CDR3 length: 13 amino acids. Trimming removed 1 base from V and 2 bases from J, with 9 bases in between.

This receptor was identified in a human donor in good health. The rearrangement joins TRBV20-1 to TRBJ2-7, with D perhaps matching TRBD1 (5 bases). Sequenced sample: blood. The CDR3 DNA reads as TGCAGTGCTAGAGCCCAGACAGCCTACGAGCAGTACTTC. This codes for CSARAQTAYEQYF.